The 20 T cell receptor beta chains below all came from one sample that was sequenced in a study of blood T cells in healthy people across ages. It was with a sample-barcoded 5' primer and a J-beta primer mix that a second PCR of roughly 7 to 11 cycles was run. One entry per CDR3 protein, called by TCRdb with MiXCR from the 5' RACE reads. The sample shows about 1.6 million distinct CDR3 sequences, about 31% of them seen only once. The sequenced material came from blood. These TCRs come from a woman aged 25 to 39 in good health.

V gene TRBV2 combines with J gene TRBJ2-1; 11 bases match TRBD2. J was trimmed by 9 bases and V by 11 bases; bases with no gene match: 12. This CDR3 is built from 14 residues. Germline values: CDR1 SNHLY, CDR2 FYNNEI. The chain's CDR3 is CAGAIAGGPVEQFF. The DNA for the CDR3 is TGTGCCGGCGCCATAGCGGGAGGGCCGGTTGAGCAGTTCTTC.

This clonotype was counted many times. The rearrangement links TRBV20-1 to TRBJ2-5, with D possibly matching TRBD2 (5 bases). The germline V gene encodes CDR1 DFQATT and CDR2 SNEGSKA (reference sequence). This CDR3 contains 15 residues. V shed 3 bases and J shed 5 bases, with 19 bases lying between them. The CDR3 DNA sequence: TGCAGTGCTAGGAATATCGTCGTGTCGGGGGAGACCCAGTACTTC. Translation gives CSARNIVVSGETQYF.

J is TRBJ2-7 and V is TRBV29-1; possible D gene TRBD2, 6 bases. The germline CDR1 and CDR2 sequences are SQVTM and ANQGSEA. The CDR3 contains 16 residues. V lost 4 bases and J lost 0, with 19 bases in between. The CDR3 region is CSVAPPDSGNSYEQYF. The CDR3 DNA follows: TGCAGCGTTGCCCCCCCGGATAGCGGAAACTCCTACGAGCAGTACTTC.

V and J are TRBV6-6 and TRBJ2-2, with D unclear. Trimming cost V 2 bases and J 5 bases, with 12 bases left between them. The CDR3 runs 15 residues. The V gene's germline CDR1 is MNHNY and CDR2 SVGAGI (reference sequence). Here the CDR3 DNA reads TGTGCCAGCAGTTACCAGGATTCAAGAACCGGGGAGCTGTTTTTT. It specifies CASSYQDSRTGELFF.

This clonotype was counted between two and nine times. The V gene is TRBV4-1, the J gene TRBJ1-1; D perhaps matches TRBD1 (5 bases). Between the trimmed V and J ends, which lost 6 bases and 8 bases, there was a span of 16 bases. Germline lookup yields CDR1 MGHRA and CDR2 YSYEKL. The CDR3 consists of 13 residues. CDR3 amino acids: CASSPGGDREAFF. The CDR3, as DNA: TGCGCCAGCAGTCCCGGGGGGGACCGAGAAGCTTTCTTT.

This clonotype showed up just a few times. The chain links TRBV28 to TRBJ1-2; no clear D gene. The V and J ends lost 2 bases and 3 bases respectively, with 7 bases between them. CDR3 length: 13 amino acids. Germline loops: CDR1 MDHEN, CDR2 SYDVKM. The chain's CDR3 is CASSLTRDYGYTF. The CDR3 DNA reads as TGTGCCAGCAGTTTAACACGGGACTATGGCTACACCTTC.

The chain combines TRBV20-1 with TRBJ2-1; TRBD2 matches at 12 bases. The CDR3 length is 16 residues. CDR1 and CDR2 from the germline V gene are DFQATT and SNEGSKA (reference sequence). CDR3 protein: CSGRASGGAFYNEQFF. In DNA, the CDR3 is TGCAGCGGGAGGGCTAGCGGGGGGGCGTTCTACAATGAGCAGTTCTTC.

The CDR3 sequence: CASSQAAASSEQYF. The CDR3 DNA reads TGTGCCAGCAGCCAAGCCGCGGCGAGCTCCGAGCAGTACTTC. This rearrangement joins TRBV3-1 to TRBJ2-7; D is unresolved. Germline V gene data show CDR1 as LGHDT and CDR2 as YNNKEL (reference sequence). CDR3 length: 14 amino acids. V was shortened by 1 base and J by 6 bases, with 13 bases between the two germline ends.

This clonotype showed up just a few times. This CDR3 is CANSSALGQFMVTQYF. The CDR3 nucleotides are TGTGCCAACAGCTCCGCCCTCGGACAGTTTATGGTGACCCAGTACTTC. The chain carries TRBV6-5 and TRBJ2-5; possibly TRBD1 for D (6 bases). V shed 10 bases and J shed 7 bases, with 28 bases lying between them. The CDR3 is 16 residues long. Per the germline V gene, CDR1 is MNHEY and CDR2 is SVGAGI.

This clonotype was observed a single time. This rearrangement joins TRBV7-9 to TRBJ1-3; D unclear. This CDR3 has 16 amino acids. Germline-derived CDR1 and CDR2 are SEHNR and FQNEAQ (reference sequence). Deletions cut 2 bases from V and 1 base from J, with 12 bases between. CDR3 protein: CASSLTRIRSGNTIYF. The CDR3 bases are TGTGCCAGCAGCTTAACACGAATCCGGTCTGGAAACACCATATATTTT.

In its sample, this clonotype was seen a few times. V and J are TRBV28 and TRBJ1-2; TRBD1 is a possible D gene (5 bases). Germline V gene sequence: CDR1 MDHEN, CDR2 SYDVKM. Trimming cost V 6 bases and J 2 bases, with 16 bases left between them. CDR3 size: 15 residues. In nucleotides, the CDR3 is TGTGCCAGCAGACCAACGCCCGAGGGGAACTATGGCTACACCTTC. Its translation: CASRPTPEGNYGYTF.

The rearrangement uses TRBV28 and TRBJ1-2; D gene uncertain. Between the trimmed V and J ends, which lost 3 bases and 8 bases, there was a span of 13 bases. This CDR3 comprises 13 residues. Germline V gene sequence: CDR1 MDHEN, CDR2 SYDVKM. The CDR3 sequence: CASSLTDVGGYTF. As DNA, the CDR3 is TGTGCCAGCAGTTTGACGGACGTAGGGGGCTACACCTTC.

The CDR3 here is CASSIDGTAKVGANVLTF. The CDR3, as DNA: TGTGCCAGTAGTATAGACGGGACAGCCAAAGTGGGGGCCAACGTCCTGACTTTC. The chain recombines TRBV19 with TRBJ2-6, with 7 nucleotides matching TRBD1. The V gene end was trimmed by 0 bases and the J gene end by 4 bases; junction bases not matched to a gene: 9. The CDR3 sequence is 18 residues long. CDR1 is LNHDA, CDR2 SQIVND, per germline (reference sequence).

This chain joins TRBV11-2 and TRBJ2-5, with D hard to call. The tail of the sequence fits TRBJ2-7 better, so the J call may be wrong. CDR3 length: 12 residues. CDR1 and CDR2 (germline): SGHAT, FQNNGV. CDR3 protein: CASSLNGFEQYF. CDR3 nucleotide sequence: TGTGCCAGCAGCTTAAATGGATTCGAGCAGTACTTC.

The rearrangement links TRBV30 to TRBJ1-2, with D possibly TRBD1 on 6 matching bases. V was pared by 0 bases and J by 5 bases, with 10 bases between. The germline gives CDR1 GTSNPN, CDR2 SVGIG (reference sequence). This CDR3 contains 13 residues. CDR3 DNA: TGTGCCTGGAGTGTTACAGGGTCGTATGGCTACACCTTC. Translating gives CAWSVTGSYGYTF.

The gene calls are TRBV30 and TRBJ2-7; D may be TRBD2 (6 bases). V lost 8 bases and J 2 bases, leaving 13 bases between the germline ends. Germline values: CDR1 GTSNPN, CDR2 SVGIG (reference sequence). The CDR3 has 12 residues. This CDR3 reads CAGGSSTYEQYF. CDR3 coding DNA: TGTGCCGGAGGGTCCTCAACCTACGAGCAGTACTTC.

The rearrangement uses TRBV12-3 or TRBV12-4 and TRBJ2-7; TRBD1 is a possible D gene (6 bases). The length of the CDR3 is 14 residues. V was clipped by 7 bases and J by 5 bases, with 18 bases between them. CDR3 in DNA: TGTGCCAGCACCCTCGGGACACTTGGTGACGAGCAGTACTTC. The encoded protein is CASTLGTLGDEQYF.

The gene calls are TRBV6-4 and TRBJ2-3, with 7 nucleotides matching TRBD2. V shed 5 bases and J 2 bases; nucleotides not matched to a gene: 10. This CDR3 spans 16 amino acids. The germline CDR1 and CDR2 sequences are MRHNA and SNTAGT. The CDR3 here is CASSLISGTPTDTQYF. The CDR3 bases are TGTGCCAGCAGTTTAATAAGCGGGACCCCCACAGATACGCAGTATTTT.

This chain links TRBV6-1 with TRBJ1-2; 7 bases map to TRBD1. Germline V lookup: CDR1 MNHNS, CDR2 SASEGT. J gave up 3 bases and V 3 bases, and 7 bases lay outside the gene matches. The CDR3 contains 15 residues. The CDR3 nucleotides read TGTGCCAGCAGTGAGGAACAGGGGTGGTACTATGGCTACACCTTC. Protein sequence: CASSEEQGWYYGYTF.

CDR3 nucleotide sequence: TGTGCCAGCAGTGAGGAGGGGGTTTACTATGGCTACACCTTC. It specifies CASSEEGVYYGYTF. The rearrangement joins TRBV2 to TRBJ1-2, with a possible D match to TRBD1 (6 bases). This CDR3 is 14 amino acids long. Trimming took off 3 bases at V and 3 bases at J, with 11 bases between the two ends. The germline CDR1 and CDR2 sequences are SNHLY and FYNNEI.